These 32 T cell receptor beta chains were all obtained from the same sample, sequenced in a study of shared clonotypes between healthy human individuals. TCRdb's copy holds only in-frame clones and misses some; the assay was immunoSEQ multiplex PCR. The sample consists of about 490,000 clones, 65% to 80% of them appearing once. Sequenced: PBMCs. The receptors come from a woman aged 40 to 55 in good health. Some clones in this sample may be carry-over from other donors' samples.

This clone was seen a handful of times. The V gene is TRBV27, the J gene TRBJ2-5, with D perhaps matching TRBD2 (6 bases). Trimming shortened V by 5 bases and J by 5 bases, and 15 bases separated the two germline ends. This CDR3 region has 14 residues. CDR1 is MNHEY, CDR2 SMNVEV, per germline (reference sequence). This CDR3 is CASSARLVSETQYF. The CDR3 DNA follows: TGTGCCAGCAGTGCTCGACTAGTTTCGGAGACCCAGTACTTC.

A few counts support this clone. CDR3 sequence reads: CASSERGGGRQPQHF. The CDR3 DNA is TGTGCCAGCAGTGAACGGGGAGGGGGCAGGCAGCCCCAGCATTTT. J is TRBJ1-5 and V is TRBV2; TRBD1 matches at 7 bases. V gave up 2 bases and J gave up 7 bases; unmatched junction bases: 8. The CDR3 is made up of 15 amino acids. CDR1 SNHLY and CDR2 FYNNEI come from the germline V gene. The whole variable domain, remainder taken from reference TRBV2 and TRBJ1-5, is EPEVTQTPSHQVTQMGQEVILRCVPISNHLYFYWYRQILGQKVEFLVSFYNNEISEKSEIFDDQFSVERPDGSNFTLKIRSTKLEDSAMYFCASSERGGGRQPQHFGDGTRLSIL.

This clone appeared a single time. This chain connects TRBV14 to TRBJ2-2; 10 bases fit TRBD1. Trimming at V came to 8 bases and at J to 3 bases, leaving 6 bases not matched to a gene. In germline, CDR1 is SGHDN, CDR2 FVKESK. The CDR3 covers 15 residues. In nucleotides, the CDR3 is TGTGCCAGCCAACCGGGACAGGGGTACACCGGGGAGCTGTTTTTT. It specifies CASQPGQGYTGELFF.

The gene calls are TRBV28 and TRBJ2-7; TRBD2 matches 9 bases. CDR1 is MDHEN, CDR2 SYDVKM, per germline. V was pared by 4 bases and J by 5 bases, with 6 bases of the junction left unmatched. CDR3 length: 14 amino acids. CDR3 sequence: CASSSGTSSNEQYF. CDR3 nucleotide sequence: TGTGCCAGCAGTTCCGGGACTAGCTCAAACGAGCAGTACTTC. Drawing the rest from reference TRBV28 and TRBJ2-7, the complete variable domain is DVKVTQSSRYLVKRTGEKVFLECVQDMDHENMFWYRQDPGLGLRLIYFSYDVKMKEKGDIPEGYSVSREKKERFSLILESASTNQTSMYLCASSSGTSSNEQYFGPGTRLTVT.

This clone was recorded many times. The identical CDR3 is also encoded by other nucleotide sequences in the sample. CDR3 residues: CASSLAGRNTEAFF. CDR3 bases: TGCGCCAGCAGCTTGGCCGGGCGGAACACTGAAGCTTTCTTT. This sequence joins TRBV5-1 and TRBJ1-1; D unclear. The CDR3 contains 14 residues. Germline-derived CDR1 and CDR2 are SGHRS and YFSETQ. Deletions cut 0 bases from V and 1 base from J, with 7 bases between.

The J gene is TRBJ2-7, the V gene TRBV6-5; D might be TRBD1 (6 bases). Germline values: CDR1 MNHEY, CDR2 SVGAGI. V dropped 7 bases and J dropped 5 bases, with 15 bases sitting between them. The CDR3 runs to 13 residues. The CDR3 spells CASNQQGRDEQYF. DNA for the CDR3: TGTGCCAGCAATCAACAGGGAAGGGACGAGCAGTACTTC.

There are a few counts of this clone. The chain uses TRBV27 and TRBJ1-1, with D perhaps TRBD1 (5 bases). Germline loops: CDR1 MNHEY, CDR2 SMNVEV (reference sequence). The germline V and J ends were trimmed by 5 bases and 4 bases, with 20 bases remaining between them. This CDR3 region has 16 residues. The CDR3 spells CASSPPWRGSGTEAFF. DNA for the CDR3: TGTGCCAGCAGTCCCCCCTGGCGGGGGTCGGGCACTGAAGCTTTCTTT.

CDR3 region: CATSSGTRENEKLFF. Here the CDR3 DNA reads TGTGCCACCAGCAGCGGGACTAGAGAGAATGAAAAACTGTTTTTT. The rearrangement links TRBV15 to TRBJ1-4, with D tentatively TRBD1 (5 bases). CDR1 is LNHNV, CDR2 YYDKDF, per germline (reference sequence). Trimming removed 3 bases at V and 5 bases at J, with 13 bases between. The CDR3 runs to 15 residues.

The rearrangement links TRBV19 to TRBJ1-1, with D perhaps TRBD1 (5 bases). The CDR3 is 15 amino acids. Germline loops: CDR1 LNHDA, CDR2 SQIVND (reference sequence). V lost 1 base, J lost 5 bases, and 14 bases lay in between. This CDR3 reads CASSIVALKGTEAFF. Here the CDR3 DNA reads TGTGCCAGTAGTATAGTCGCGTTGAAGGGGACTGAAGCTTTCTTT.

The chain uses TRBV28 and TRBJ2-1; 13 bases are shared with TRBD2. V trimming: 3 bases; J trimming: 7 bases; junction bases outside the gene matches: 3. The length of the CDR3 is 15 residues. Per the germline V gene, CDR1 is MDHEN and CDR2 is SYDVKM. CDR3 nucleotides: TGTGCCAGCAGTTTGGGGACTAGCGGGATTAATGAGCAGTTCTTC. It specifies CASSLGTSGINEQFF.

This clone was observed once. A much more abundant neighbour one base away suggests this may be a read error. Distinct nucleotide sequences in the sample also encode this CDR3. V gene TRBV14 combines with J gene TRBJ2-1; TRBD2 agrees at 12 bases. CDR1 is SGHDN and CDR2 is FVKESK in the germline V gene. The CDR3 sequence is 17 residues long. The CDR3 DNA sequence: TGCGCCAGCAGCCAAGATTGGACTAGCGGGAACTACAATGAGCAGTTCTTC. Translation: CASSQDWTSGNYNEQFF.

This clone was picked up a small number of times. The chain recombines TRBV28 with TRBJ1-5; D unclear. V was pared by 5 bases and J by 7 bases, with 9 bases between. The CDR3 extends over 12 amino acids. Germline CDR1 and CDR2: MDHEN and SYDVKM. The CDR3 here is CASSLSLQPQHF. In DNA, the CDR3 is TGTGCCAGCAGTCTGAGCCTGCAGCCCCAGCATTTT.

The CDR3 loop reads CATSRANPVIEQFF. The CDR3 coding sequence is TGTGCCACCAGCAGAGCTAACCCCGTTATTGAGCAGTTCTTC. V gene TRBV15 combines with J gene TRBJ2-1; D gene uncertain. Germline V gives CDR1 LNHNV, CDR2 YYDKDF (reference sequence). The ends were cut back, 1 base at V and 9 bases at J, with 13 bases in the middle. The CDR3 contains 14 residues. Based on the CDR3 plus reference TRBV15 and TRBJ2-1, the full variable domain is DAMVIQNPRYQVTQFGKPVTLSCSQTLNHNVMYWYQQKSSQAPKLLFHYYDKDFNNEADTPDNFQSRRPNTSFCFLDIRSPGLGDTAMYLCATSRANPVIEQFFGPGTRLTVL.

The chain links TRBV28 to TRBJ1-4, with D uncertain. In germline, CDR1 is MDHEN, CDR2 SYDVKM. This CDR3 is 15 amino acids long. V dropped 6 bases and J dropped 5 bases, with 16 bases sitting between them. CDR3 in DNA: TGTGCCAGCAGAGGCCAGGTCGGTCCAAATGAAAAACTGTTTTTT. It specifies CASRGQVGPNEKLFF.

The gene calls are TRBV11-2 and TRBJ1-5; possibly TRBD1 for D (6 bases). The CDR3 length is 16 residues. CDR1 SGHAT and CDR2 FQNNGV come from the germline V gene. Between the trimmed V and J ends, which lost 5 bases and 0 bases, there was a span of 14 bases. CDR3 sequence (DNA): TGTGCCAGCAGCCCACAGACAGGACATAGCAATCAGCCCCAGCATTTT. Translated: CASSPQTGHSNQPQHF.

This clone was detected a few times. The chain joins TRBV7-2 to TRBJ1-1, with 7 bases identical to TRBD1. CDR1 and CDR2 (germline): SGHTA, FQGNSA. This CDR3 has 13 amino acids. V gave up 5 bases and J gave up 4 bases; unmatched junction bases: 4. The CDR3 DNA reads TGTGCCAGCAGCCTTTGGACAGGCACTGAAGCTTTCTTT. This translates into CASSLWTGTEAFF.

With respect to this clone: This CDR3 is also generated by other DNA sequences in the sample. This chain uses TRBV4-2 with TRBJ2-3; 11 bases are a match to TRBD2. Germline V lookup: CDR1 LGHNA, CDR2 YNFKEQ. CDR3 length: 16 amino acids. Trimming took 1 base from V and 5 from J; bases not matched to a gene: 5. This chain's CDR3 is CASSQGVAGGGDTQYF. The DNA for the CDR3 is TGTGCCAGCAGCCAAGGGGTAGCGGGGGGGGGAGATACGCAGTATTTT.

This clone appeared a single time. This chain's CDR3 is CASSRDRANTGELFF. The CDR3 DNA reads TGTGCCAGCAGCAGGGACAGGGCGAACACCGGGGAGCTGTTTTTT. This chain links TRBV6-1 with TRBJ2-2; TRBD1 aligns across 9 bases. V lost 6 bases to trimming and J lost 0 bases; unmatched junction nucleotides: 2. Germline values: CDR1 MNHNS, CDR2 SASEGT. This CDR3 comprises 15 residues.

The chain recombines TRBV5-1 with TRBJ2-2, with 10 bases identical to TRBD2. The CDR3 is 16 residues long. The germline V gene has CDR1 SGHRS and CDR2 YFSETQ. V gave up 6 bases and J gave up 8 bases; unmatched junction bases: 13. CDR3 bases: TGCGCCAGCAAATTCATCGCGGGGACTAGCGCTGGGGAGCTGTTTTTT. Translation: CASKFIAGTSAGELFF.

This CDR3 reads CASSLYRDRDTEAFF. Here the CDR3 DNA reads TGTGCCAGCAGCTTGTACCGGGACAGGGACACTGAAGCTTTCTTT. The V gene is TRBV7-9, the J gene TRBJ1-1; TRBD1 matches at 9 bases. CDR3 length: 15 residues. Losses at the gene ends were 3 bases for V and 3 bases for J; bases not matched to a gene: 5. CDR1 is SEHNR and CDR2 is FQNEAQ in the germline V gene (reference sequence). The full variable domain, in which reference TRBV7-9 and TRBJ1-1 provide the parts outside the CDR3, is DTGVSQNPRHKITKRGQNVTFRCDPISEHNRLYWYRQTLGQGPEFLTYFQNEAQLEKSRLLSDRFSAERPKGSFSTLEIQRTEQGDSAMYLCASSLYRDRDTEAFFGQGTRLTVV.

The chain recombines TRBV19 with TRBJ1-5; TRBD1 matches at 8 bases. Trimming took 1 base from V and 6 from J; bases not matched to a gene: 8. Looked up from germline, CDR1 is LNHDA and CDR2 is SQIVND (reference sequence). This CDR3 is 16 amino acids long. CDR3 protein: CASSIVGRGHGQPQHF. CDR3 DNA: TGTGCCAGTAGTATAGTCGGCAGGGGGCACGGTCAGCCCCAGCATTTT. Together with reference TRBV19 and TRBJ1-5, the CDR3 gives the full variable domain: DGGITQSPKYLFRKEGQNVTLSCEQNLNHDAMYWYRQDPGQGLRLIYYSQIVNDFQKGDIAEGYSVSREKKESFPLTVTSAQKNPTAFYLCASSIVGRGHGQPQHFGDGTRLSIL.

The J gene is TRBJ1-1, the V gene TRBV27; D possibly corresponds to TRBD1 (6 bases). V lost 10 bases and J 5 bases, leaving 26 bases between the germline ends. This CDR3 spans 16 amino acids. Germline V gene lookup returns CDR1 MNHEY and CDR2 SMNVEV (reference sequence). CDR3 sequence (DNA): TGTGCCACCGACAAAGGACGAACGAGAAGGGGGACTGAAGCTTTCTTT. Translation gives CATDKGRTRRGTEAFF.

The J gene is TRBJ2-1, the V gene TRBV9, with 8 bases fitting TRBD1. Germline V gives CDR1 SGDLS, CDR2 YYNGEE. J gave up 8 bases and V 4 bases, and 8 bases lay outside the gene matches. This CDR3 is 14 amino acids long. CDR3 DNA: TGTGCCAGCAGCCCCTGGACAGGGAACGATGAGCAGTTCTTC. Residues: CASSPWTGNDEQFF.

V gene TRBV28 combines with J gene TRBJ2-1; unclear D gene. The germline gives CDR1 MDHEN, CDR2 SYDVKM. The CDR3 covers 14 residues. V dropped 6 bases and J dropped 2 bases, with 11 bases sitting between them. The CDR3, as DNA: TGTGCCAGCAGACCTCAAAGGCCCTACAATGAGCAGTTCTTC. The encoded protein is CASRPQRPYNEQFF.

The V call is TRBV9, the J call TRBJ2-7; D possibly corresponds to TRBD2 (5 bases). This CDR3 contains 14 residues. Trimming removed 0 bases from V and 6 bases from J, with 13 bases in between. From germline, CDR1 is SGDLS and CDR2 YYNGEE. The chain's CDR3 is CASSVAPSLGEQYF. The CDR3 DNA reads as TGTGCCAGCAGCGTAGCCCCTAGCCTCGGCGAGCAGTACTTC.

This clone appeared many times. The chain joins TRBV6-4 to TRBJ2-2; 11 nucleotides align to TRBD2. V lost 5 bases to trimming and J lost 5 bases; unmatched junction nucleotides: 7. Germline V gene lookup returns CDR1 MRHNA and CDR2 SNTAGT. The CDR3 runs 16 residues. DNA for the CDR3: TGTGCCAGCAGTCCTACTAGCGGGAGCGGGACCGGGGAGCTGTTTTTT. Translated, it gives CASSPTSGSGTGELFF.

The chain uses TRBV2 and TRBJ2-3; 9 bases match TRBD1. Trimming removed 4 bases from V and 5 bases from J; junction bases left unmatched: 7. Germline V gene sequence: CDR1 SNHLY, CDR2 FYNNEI. CDR3 size: 15 residues. Here the CDR3 DNA reads TGTGCCAGCAGTGTATACAGGGGGCGGATAGATACGCAGTATTTT. Amino acids: CASSVYRGRIDTQYF.

This rearrangement joins TRBV12-2 to TRBJ2-1. TRBV12-2 is deemed a pseudogene. CDR3 length: 22 amino acids. The CDR3 nucleotides read TGTGCAAGTCGCTTATCCCCTTCGAGGCTTCCGGGCAAACCGTGGCAAGACGGTGAGCAGTTCTTC. Translated: CASRLSPSRLPGKPWQDGEQFF.

This clone appeared a few times. The same CDR3 can be traced to other DNA sequences in this sample. The V and J genes are TRBV29-1 and TRBJ1-2; possibly TRBD1 for D (5 bases). The CDR3 covers 10 residues. Germline CDR1 reads SQVTM; CDR2 reads ANQGSEA. The V gene lost 8 bases and the J gene lost 6 bases, with 10 bases spanning the gap. CDR3 nucleotides: TGCAGCTTGTCGGGGGATGGCTACACCTTC. Protein sequence: CSLSGDGYTF. Variable domain in full (rest from reference TRBV29-1 and TRBJ1-2): SAVISQKPSRDICQRGTSLTIQCQVDSQVTMMFWYRQQPGQSLTLIATANQGSEATYESGFVIDKFPISRPNLTFSTLTVSNMSPEDSSIYLCSLSGDGYTFGSGTRLTVV.

This clone has only a few counts. J is TRBJ2-4 and V is TRBV7-9, with TRBD2 matching over 7 bases. V gave up 4 bases and J gave up 0 bases; unmatched junction bases: 6. This CDR3 is 16 amino acids long. Germline V gene sequence: CDR1 SEHNR, CDR2 FQNEAQ (reference sequence). CDR3 loop: CASSSSGLLAKNIQYF. DNA of the CDR3: TGTGCCAGCAGCTCTTCGGGACTACTAGCCAAAAACATTCAGTACTTC.

The V and J genes are TRBV5-1 and TRBJ2-1, with 10 positions matching TRBD1. Germline V gene sequence: CDR1 SGHRS, CDR2 YFSETQ. J lost 10 bases, V lost 2 bases, and 9 bases had no gene match. There are 15 residues in the CDR3. CDR3 sequence: CASSFGETGGPEQFF. The CDR3, as DNA: TGCGCCAGCAGCTTCGGCGAGACAGGGGGCCCCGAGCAGTTCTTC.

The CDR3 bases are TGTGCCAGCAGTCTGGGACCCTCCTACGAGCAGTACTTC. Amino acid sequence: CASSLGPSYEQYF. The chain recombines TRBV28 with TRBJ2-7; D tentatively reads TRBD1 or TRBD2 (5 bases each). The CDR3 totals 13 residues. V was shortened by 5 bases and J by 0 bases, with 8 bases between the two germline ends. The germline gives CDR1 MDHEN, CDR2 SYDVKM.